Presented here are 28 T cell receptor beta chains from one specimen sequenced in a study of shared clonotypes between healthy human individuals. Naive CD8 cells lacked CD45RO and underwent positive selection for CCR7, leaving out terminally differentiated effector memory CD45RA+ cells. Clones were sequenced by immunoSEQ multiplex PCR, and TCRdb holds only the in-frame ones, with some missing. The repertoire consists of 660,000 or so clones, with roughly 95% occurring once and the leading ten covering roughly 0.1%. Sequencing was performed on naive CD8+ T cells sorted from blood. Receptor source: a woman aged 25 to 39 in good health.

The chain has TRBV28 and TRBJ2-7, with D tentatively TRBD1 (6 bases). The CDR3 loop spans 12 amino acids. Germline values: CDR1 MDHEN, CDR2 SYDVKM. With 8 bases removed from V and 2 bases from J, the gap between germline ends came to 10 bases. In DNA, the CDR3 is TGTGCCAGCCGGACAGAGGCCTACGAGCAGTACTTC. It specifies CASRTEAYEQYF.

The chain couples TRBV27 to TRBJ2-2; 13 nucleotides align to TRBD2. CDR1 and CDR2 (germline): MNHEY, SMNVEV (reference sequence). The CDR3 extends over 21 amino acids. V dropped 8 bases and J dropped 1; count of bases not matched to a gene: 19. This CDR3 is CASGTQRPGLAGKLNTGELFF. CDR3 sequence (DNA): TGTGCCAGCGGAACACAACGACCGGGACTAGCGGGGAAGTTGAACACCGGGGAGCTGTTTTTT.

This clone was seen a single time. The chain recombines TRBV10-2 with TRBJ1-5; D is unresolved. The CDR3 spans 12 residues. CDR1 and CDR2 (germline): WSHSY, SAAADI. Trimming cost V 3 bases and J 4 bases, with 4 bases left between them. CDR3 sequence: CASSDVNQPQHF. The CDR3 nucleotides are TGCGCCAGCAGTGACGTGAATCAGCCCCAGCATTTT.

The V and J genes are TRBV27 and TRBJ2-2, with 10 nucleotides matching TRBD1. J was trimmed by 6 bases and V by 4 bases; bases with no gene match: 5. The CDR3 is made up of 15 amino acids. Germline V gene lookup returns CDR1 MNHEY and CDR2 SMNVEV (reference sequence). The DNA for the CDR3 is TGTGCCAGCAGTTCCGACAGGGGGCTGGCCGGGGAGCTGTTTTTT. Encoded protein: CASSSDRGLAGELFF.

The CDR3 nucleotides are TGTGCCAGCAGTTTGGCGGGAGGGCCGTGGTACTTC. Translation gives CASSLAGGPWYF. The J gene is TRBJ2-4, the V gene TRBV27; TRBD2 matches at 9 bases. Germline CDR1 MNHEY, CDR2 SMNVEV (reference sequence). The CDR3 consists of 12 residues. Trimming at V came to 3 bases and at J to 15 bases, leaving 6 bases not matched to a gene.

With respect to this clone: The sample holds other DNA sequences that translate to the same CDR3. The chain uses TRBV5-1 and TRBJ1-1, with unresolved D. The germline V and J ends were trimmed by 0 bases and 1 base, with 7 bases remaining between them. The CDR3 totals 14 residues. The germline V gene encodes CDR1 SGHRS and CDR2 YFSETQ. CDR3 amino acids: CASSLVTENTEAFF. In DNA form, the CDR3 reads TGCGCCAGCAGCTTGGTAACAGAGAACACTGAAGCTTTCTTT.

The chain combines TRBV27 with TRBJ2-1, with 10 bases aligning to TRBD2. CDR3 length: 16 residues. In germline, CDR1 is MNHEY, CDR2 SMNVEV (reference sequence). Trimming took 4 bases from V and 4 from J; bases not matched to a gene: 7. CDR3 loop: CASSWGLATIYNEQFF. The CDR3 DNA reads TGTGCCAGCAGTTGGGGACTAGCGACGATTTACAATGAGCAGTTCTTC.

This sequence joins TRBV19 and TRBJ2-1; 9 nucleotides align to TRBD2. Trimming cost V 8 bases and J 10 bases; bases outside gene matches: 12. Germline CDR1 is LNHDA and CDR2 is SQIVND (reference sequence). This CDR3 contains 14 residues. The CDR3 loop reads CASHLGGRAWEQFF. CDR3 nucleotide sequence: TGTGCCAGTCACTTAGGCGGGAGGGCCTGGGAGCAGTTCTTC.

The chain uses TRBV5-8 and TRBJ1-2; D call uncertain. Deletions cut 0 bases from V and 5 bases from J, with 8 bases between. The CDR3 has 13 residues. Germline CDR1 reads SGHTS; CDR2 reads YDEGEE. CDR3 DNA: TGTGCCAGCAGCTTGGCGGGGTTTTATGGCTACACCTTC. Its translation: CASSLAGFYGYTF.

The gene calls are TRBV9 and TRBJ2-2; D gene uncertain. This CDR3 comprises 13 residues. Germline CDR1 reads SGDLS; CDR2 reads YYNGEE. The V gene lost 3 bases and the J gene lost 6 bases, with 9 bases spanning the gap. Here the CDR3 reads CASSAVGSGELFF. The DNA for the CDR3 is TGTGCCAGCAGCGCTGTTGGATCCGGGGAGCTGTTTTTT.

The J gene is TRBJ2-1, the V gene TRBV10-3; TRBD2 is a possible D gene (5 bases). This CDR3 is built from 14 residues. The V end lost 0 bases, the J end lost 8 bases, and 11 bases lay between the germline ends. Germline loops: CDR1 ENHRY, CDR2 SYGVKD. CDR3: CAISESLASHEQFF. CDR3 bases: TGTGCCATCAGTGAGTCTCTAGCTTCCCATGAGCAGTTCTTC.

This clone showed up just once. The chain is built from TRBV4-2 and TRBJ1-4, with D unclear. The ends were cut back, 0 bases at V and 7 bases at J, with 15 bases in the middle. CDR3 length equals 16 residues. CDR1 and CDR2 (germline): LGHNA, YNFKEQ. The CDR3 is CASSQDPPVGIEKLFF. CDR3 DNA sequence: TGTGCCAGCAGCCAAGATCCCCCGGTAGGGATTGAAAAACTGTTTTTT.

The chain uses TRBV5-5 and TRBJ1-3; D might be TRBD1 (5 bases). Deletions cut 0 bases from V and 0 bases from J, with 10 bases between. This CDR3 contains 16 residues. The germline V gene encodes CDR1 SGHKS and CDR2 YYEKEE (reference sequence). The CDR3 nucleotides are TGTGCCAGCAGCTTGGTGGACAAATACTCTGGAAACACCATATATTTT. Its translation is CASSLVDKYSGNTIYF. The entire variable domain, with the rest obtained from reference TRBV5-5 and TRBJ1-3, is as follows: DAGVTQSPTHLIKTRGQQVTLRCSPISGHKSVSWYQQVLGQGPQFIFQYYEKEERGRGNFPDRFSARQFPNYSSELNVNALLLGDSALYLCASSLVDKYSGNTIYFGEGSWLTVV.

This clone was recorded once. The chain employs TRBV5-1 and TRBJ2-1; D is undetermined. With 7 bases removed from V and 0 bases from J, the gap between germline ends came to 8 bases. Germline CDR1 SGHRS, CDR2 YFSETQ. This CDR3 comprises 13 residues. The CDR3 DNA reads TGCGCCAGCTTCCTTAGCTCCTACAATGAGCAGTTCTTC. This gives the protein CASFLSSYNEQFF.

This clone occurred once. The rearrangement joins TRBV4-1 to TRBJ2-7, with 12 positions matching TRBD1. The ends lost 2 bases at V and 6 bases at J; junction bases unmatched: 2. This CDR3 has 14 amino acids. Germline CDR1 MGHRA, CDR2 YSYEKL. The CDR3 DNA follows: TGCGCCAGCAGCCAACGGGACAGGGGGCGCGAGCAGTACTTC. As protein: CASSQRDRGREQYF.

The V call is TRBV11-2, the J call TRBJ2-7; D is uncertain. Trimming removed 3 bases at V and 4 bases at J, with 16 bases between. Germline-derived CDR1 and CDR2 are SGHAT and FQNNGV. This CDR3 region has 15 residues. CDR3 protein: CASSFEDRILYEQYF. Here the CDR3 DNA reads TGTGCCAGCAGCTTCGAGGACCGAATCCTTTACGAGCAGTACTTC.

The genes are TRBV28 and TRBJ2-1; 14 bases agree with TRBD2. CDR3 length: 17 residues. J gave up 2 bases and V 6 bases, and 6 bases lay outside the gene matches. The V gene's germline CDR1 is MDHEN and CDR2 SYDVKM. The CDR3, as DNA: TGTGCCAGCAGCGATGGACTAGCGGGAGGACCCTACAATGAGCAGTTCTTC. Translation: CASSDGLAGGPYNEQFF.

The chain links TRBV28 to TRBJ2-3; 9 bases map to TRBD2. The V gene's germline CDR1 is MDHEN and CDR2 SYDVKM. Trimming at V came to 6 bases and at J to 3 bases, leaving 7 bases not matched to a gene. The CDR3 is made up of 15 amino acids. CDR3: CASRGSGSRTDTQYF. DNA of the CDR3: TGTGCCAGCAGGGGTAGCGGGAGCCGGACAGATACGCAGTATTTT.

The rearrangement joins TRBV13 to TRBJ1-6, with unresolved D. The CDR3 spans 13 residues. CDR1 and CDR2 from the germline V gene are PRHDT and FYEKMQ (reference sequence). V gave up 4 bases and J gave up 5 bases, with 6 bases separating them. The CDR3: CASSSTDNSPLHF. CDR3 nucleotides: TGTGCCAGCAGCTCGACGGATAATTCACCCCTCCACTTT.

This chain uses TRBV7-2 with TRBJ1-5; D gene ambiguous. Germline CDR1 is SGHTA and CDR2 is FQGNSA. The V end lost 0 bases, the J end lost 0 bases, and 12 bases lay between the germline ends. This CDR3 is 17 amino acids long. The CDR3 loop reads CASSLAPLQDSNQPQHF. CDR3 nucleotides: TGTGCCAGCAGCTTAGCTCCCCTGCAGGATAGCAATCAGCCCCAGCATTTT.

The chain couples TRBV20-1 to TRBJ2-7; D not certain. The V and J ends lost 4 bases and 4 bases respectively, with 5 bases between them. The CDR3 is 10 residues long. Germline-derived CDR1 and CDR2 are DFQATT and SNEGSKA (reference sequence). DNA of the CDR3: TGCAGTGCTATAGGATACGAGCAGTACTTC. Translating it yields CSAIGYEQYF.

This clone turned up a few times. The CDR3 DNA follows: TGTGCCAGCAGCGACGGACTAGCCCCCTACGAGCAGTACTTC. It translates to CASSDGLAPYEQYF. The chain combines TRBV7-9 with TRBJ2-7; 8 bases align to TRBD2. The CDR3 consists of 14 residues. Trimming took 5 bases from V and 2 from J; bases not matched to a gene: 5. Germline lookup yields CDR1 SEHNR and CDR2 FQNEAQ (reference sequence).

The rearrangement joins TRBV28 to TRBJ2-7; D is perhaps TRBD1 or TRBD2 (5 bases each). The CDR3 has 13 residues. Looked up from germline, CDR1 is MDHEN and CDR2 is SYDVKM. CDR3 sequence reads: CATGHREYGEQYF. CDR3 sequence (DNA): TGTGCGACGGGGCATAGGGAATACGGCGAGCAGTACTTC.

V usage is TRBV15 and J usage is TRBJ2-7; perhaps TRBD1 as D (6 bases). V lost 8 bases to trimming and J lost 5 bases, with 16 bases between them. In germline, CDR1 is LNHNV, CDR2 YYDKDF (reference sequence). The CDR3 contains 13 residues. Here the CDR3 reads CATGPRGRHEQYF. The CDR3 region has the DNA TGTGCCACCGGTCCCAGGGGTCGCCACGAGCAGTACTTC.

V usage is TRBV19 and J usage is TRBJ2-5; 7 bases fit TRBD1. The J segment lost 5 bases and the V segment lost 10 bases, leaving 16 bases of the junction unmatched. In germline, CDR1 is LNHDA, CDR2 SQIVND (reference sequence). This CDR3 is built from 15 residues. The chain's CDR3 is CATGSSPGGRETQYF. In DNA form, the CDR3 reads TGTGCCACCGGGTCCTCGCCAGGGGGTAGGGAGACCCAGTACTTC.

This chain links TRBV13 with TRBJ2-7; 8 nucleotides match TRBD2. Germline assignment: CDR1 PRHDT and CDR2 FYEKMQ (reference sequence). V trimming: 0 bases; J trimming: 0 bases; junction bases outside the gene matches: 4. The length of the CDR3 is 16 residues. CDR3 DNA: TGTGCCAGCAGCTTAGGAGGTAGCGGGGCCTCCTACGAGCAGTACTTC. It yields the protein CASSLGGSGASYEQYF.

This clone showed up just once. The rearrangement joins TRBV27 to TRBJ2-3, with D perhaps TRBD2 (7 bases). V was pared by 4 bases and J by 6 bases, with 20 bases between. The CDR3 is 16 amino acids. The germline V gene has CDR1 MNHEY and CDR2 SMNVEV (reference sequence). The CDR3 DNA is TGTGCCAGCAGTTCCCCCGTGGGGGGGGCGAGTGATACGCAGTATTTT. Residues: CASSSPVGGASDTQYF.

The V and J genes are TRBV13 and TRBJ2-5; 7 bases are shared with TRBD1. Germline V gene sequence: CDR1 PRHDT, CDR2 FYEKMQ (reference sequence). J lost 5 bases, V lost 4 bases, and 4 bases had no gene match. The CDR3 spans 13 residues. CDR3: CASSSTGLETQYF. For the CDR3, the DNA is TGTGCCAGCAGCTCGACAGGGTTGGAGACCCAGTACTTC.